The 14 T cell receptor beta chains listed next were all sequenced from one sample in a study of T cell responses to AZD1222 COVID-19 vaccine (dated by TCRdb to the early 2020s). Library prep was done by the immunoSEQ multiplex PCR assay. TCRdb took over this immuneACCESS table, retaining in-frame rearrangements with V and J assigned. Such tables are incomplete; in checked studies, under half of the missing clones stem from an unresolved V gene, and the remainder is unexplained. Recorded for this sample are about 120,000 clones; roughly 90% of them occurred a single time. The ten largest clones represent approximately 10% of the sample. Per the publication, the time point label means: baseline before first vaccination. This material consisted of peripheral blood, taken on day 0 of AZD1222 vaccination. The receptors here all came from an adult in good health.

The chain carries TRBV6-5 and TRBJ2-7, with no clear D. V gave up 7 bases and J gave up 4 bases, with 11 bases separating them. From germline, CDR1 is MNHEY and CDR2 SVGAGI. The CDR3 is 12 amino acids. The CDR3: CASTAPGYEQYF. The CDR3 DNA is TGTGCCAGCACCGCCCCCGGATACGAGCAGTACTTC.

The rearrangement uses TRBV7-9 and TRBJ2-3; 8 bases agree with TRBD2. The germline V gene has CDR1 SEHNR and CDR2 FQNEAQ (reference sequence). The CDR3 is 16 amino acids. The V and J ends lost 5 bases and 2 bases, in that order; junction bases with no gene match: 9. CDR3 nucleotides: TGTGCCAGCAGCCCAGGAACTAGCGGCTACACAGATACGCAGTATTTT. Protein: CASSPGTSGYTDTQYF.

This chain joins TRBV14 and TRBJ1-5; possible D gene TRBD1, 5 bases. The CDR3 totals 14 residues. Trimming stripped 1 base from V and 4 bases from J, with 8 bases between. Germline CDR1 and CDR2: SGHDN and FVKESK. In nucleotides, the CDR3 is TGTGCCAGCAGCCAAGTAGGGGCAAATCAGCCCCAGCATTTT. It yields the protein CASSQVGANQPQHF.

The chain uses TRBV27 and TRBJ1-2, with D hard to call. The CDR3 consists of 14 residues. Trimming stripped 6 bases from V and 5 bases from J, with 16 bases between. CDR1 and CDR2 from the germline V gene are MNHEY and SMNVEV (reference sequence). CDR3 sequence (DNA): TGTGCCAGCAGCGTCGGCAGGTCGAGATATGGCTACACCTTC. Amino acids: CASSVGRSRYGYTF.

The CDR3 loop is CASSEQGGTEAFF. The CDR3 bases are TGTGCCAGCAGTGAGCAGGGGGGGACTGAAGCTTTCTTT. The chain has TRBV2 and TRBJ1-1; 7 nucleotides match TRBD1. Trimming cost V 3 bases and J 5 bases; bases outside gene matches: 3. CDR1 is SNHLY and CDR2 is FYNNEI in the germline V gene. The CDR3 loop spans 13 amino acids.

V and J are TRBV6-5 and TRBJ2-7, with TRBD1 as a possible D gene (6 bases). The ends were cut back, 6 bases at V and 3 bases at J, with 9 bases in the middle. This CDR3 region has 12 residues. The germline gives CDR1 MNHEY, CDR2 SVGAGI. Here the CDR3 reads CASRYRDYEQYF. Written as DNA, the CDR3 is TGTGCCAGCAGGTACAGGGACTACGAGCAGTACTTC.

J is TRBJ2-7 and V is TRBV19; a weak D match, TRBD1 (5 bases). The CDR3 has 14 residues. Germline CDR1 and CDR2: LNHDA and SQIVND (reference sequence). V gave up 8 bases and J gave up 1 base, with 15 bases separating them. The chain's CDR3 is CASSPMKGSYEQYF. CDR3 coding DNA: TGTGCCAGTTCCCCAATGAAGGGGTCCTACGAGCAGTACTTC. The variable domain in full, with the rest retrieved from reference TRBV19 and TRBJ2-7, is DGGITQSPKYLFRKEGQNVTLSCEQNLNHDAMYWYRQDPGQGLRLIYYSQIVNDFQKGDIAEGYSVSREKKESFPLTVTSAQKNPTAFYLCASSPMKGSYEQYFGPGTRLTVT.

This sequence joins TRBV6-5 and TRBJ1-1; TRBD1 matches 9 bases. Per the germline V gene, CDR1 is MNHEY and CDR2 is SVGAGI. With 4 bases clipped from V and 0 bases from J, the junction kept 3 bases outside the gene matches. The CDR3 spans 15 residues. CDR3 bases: TGTGCCAGCAGTTTTGGACAGGGGTTGAACACTGAAGCTTTCTTT. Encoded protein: CASSFGQGLNTEAFF.

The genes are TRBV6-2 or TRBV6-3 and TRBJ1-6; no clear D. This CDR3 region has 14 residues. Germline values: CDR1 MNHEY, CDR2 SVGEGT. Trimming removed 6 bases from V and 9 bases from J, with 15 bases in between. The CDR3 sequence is CASSRQGGSSPLHF. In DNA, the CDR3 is TGTGCCAGCAGCAGACAAGGTGGGAGTTCACCCCTCCACTTT.

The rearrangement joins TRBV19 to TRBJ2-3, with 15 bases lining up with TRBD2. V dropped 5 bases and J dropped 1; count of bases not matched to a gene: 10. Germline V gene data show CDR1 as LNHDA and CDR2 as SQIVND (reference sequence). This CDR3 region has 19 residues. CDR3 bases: TGTGCCAGTAGTCCAGGACTAGCGGGAGGGGTAACTGGCACAGATACGCAGTATTTT. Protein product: CASSPGLAGGVTGTDTQYF.

CDR3 nucleotides: TGTGCCAGCGAAGGTGCGGGAAACAATCAGCCCCAGCATTTT. Translating gives CASEGAGNNQPQHF. The rearrangement uses TRBV6-5 and TRBJ1-5; D call uncertain. There are 14 residues in the CDR3. Germline assignment: CDR1 MNHEY and CDR2 SVGAGI. Trimming removed 8 bases from V and 3 bases from J, with 14 bases in between.

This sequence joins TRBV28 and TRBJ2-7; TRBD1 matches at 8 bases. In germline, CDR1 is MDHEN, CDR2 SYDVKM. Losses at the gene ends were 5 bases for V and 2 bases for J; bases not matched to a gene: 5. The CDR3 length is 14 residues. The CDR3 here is CASSAPGQAYEQYF. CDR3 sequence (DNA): TGTGCCAGCAGTGCCCCGGGACAGGCCTACGAGCAGTACTTC.

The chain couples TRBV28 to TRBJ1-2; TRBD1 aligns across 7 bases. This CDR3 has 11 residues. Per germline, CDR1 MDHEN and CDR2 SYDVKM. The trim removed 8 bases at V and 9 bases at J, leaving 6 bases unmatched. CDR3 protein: CASGLQGSYTF. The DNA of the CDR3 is TGTGCCAGCGGGTTACAGGGGAGCTACACCTTC.

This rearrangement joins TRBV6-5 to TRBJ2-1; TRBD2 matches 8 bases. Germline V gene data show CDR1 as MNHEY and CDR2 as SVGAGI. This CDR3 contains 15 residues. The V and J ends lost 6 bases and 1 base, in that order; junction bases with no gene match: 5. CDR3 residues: CASRIGGDSYNEQFF. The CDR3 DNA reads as TGTGCCAGCAGAATCGGGGGGGATTCCTACAATGAGCAGTTCTTC.